These 8 T cell receptor beta chains came from one sample sequenced in a study of shared clonotypes between healthy human individuals. Repertoires were generated with immunoSEQ multiplex PCR, while TCRdb's copy carries only in-frame clones and drops some. The sample consists of a few million clones, 85% to 95% of them appearing once. The sequenced sample was naive CD4+ T cells from PBMCs. As for subset: CD45RA+ positively selected. These receptors came from a man aged 18 to 30 in good health. Some clones in this sample may be carry-over from other donors' samples.

The chain joins TRBV19 to TRBJ2-7; TRBD2 agrees at 9 bases. V trimming: 6 bases; J trimming: 5 bases; junction bases outside the gene matches: 5. The CDR3 extends over 13 amino acids. Germline V gene data show CDR1 as LNHDA and CDR2 as SQIVND (reference sequence). CDR3 region: CASRQAGGHEQYF. The DNA of the CDR3 is TGTGCCAGTAGGCAAGCGGGAGGCCACGAGCAGTACTTC.

J is TRBJ2-1 and V is TRBV5-1; 16 nucleotides align to TRBD2. The CDR3 extends over 15 amino acids. Germline loops: CDR1 SGHRS, CDR2 YFSETQ. J was trimmed by 12 bases and V by 3 bases; bases with no gene match: 6. In DNA form, the CDR3 reads TGCGCCAGCAGCTGGGGACTAGCGGGAGGGTCCGGGCAGTTCTTC. It yields the protein CASSWGLAGGSGQFF.

As to this clone: The same CDR3 can be traced to other DNA sequences in this sample. V is TRBV28 and J is TRBJ1-5, with D possibly TRBD1 on 5 matching bases. The germline V and J ends were trimmed by 6 bases and 2 bases, with 11 bases remaining between them. This CDR3 has 14 amino acids. CDR1 is MDHEN and CDR2 is SYDVKM in the germline V gene. The CDR3 nucleotides read TGTGCCAGCAGAAGGGGAGGGGGCAATCAGCCCCAGCATTTT. Its translation: CASRRGGGNQPQHF.

This clone was seen just once. This sequence joins TRBV6-6 and TRBJ2-5; D gene ambiguous. The V end was cut by 1 base, the J end by 0 bases, with 9 bases between. The V gene's germline CDR1 is MNHNY and CDR2 SVGAGI (reference sequence). CDR3 length: 15 amino acids. DNA of the CDR3: TGTGCCAGCAGTTACTGGGCGGTGAACCAAGAGACCCAGTACTTC. Translating gives CASSYWAVNQETQYF.

V gene TRBV23-1 combines with J gene TRBJ2-2; perhaps TRBD1 as D (7 bases). TRBV23-1 is an ORF for which the function is uncertain. V lost 0 bases, J lost 3 bases, and 8 bases lay in between. The CDR3 length is 15 residues. Written as DNA, the CDR3 is TGCGCCAGCAGTCAATCCAGGGGGGACACCGGGGAGCTGTTTTTT. As protein: CASSQSRGDTGELFF.

In this sample, this clone turned up once. The chain combines TRBV28 with TRBJ2-3; 8 bases map to TRBD2. The CDR3 is 18 residues long. Unmatched junction bases numbered 13, after V lost 5 bases and J lost 0 bases. Germline V gene sequence: CDR1 MDHEN, CDR2 SYDVKM. The CDR3 protein is CASSQIGLAPYSTDTQYF. In DNA, the CDR3 is TGTGCCAGCAGTCAAATTGGACTAGCCCCGTATAGCACAGATACGCAGTATTTT.

This clone was recorded only once. The chain links TRBV29-1 to TRBJ2-7; possibly TRBD2 for D (5 bases). There are 13 residues in the CDR3. Germline V gene lookup returns CDR1 SQVTM and CDR2 ANQGSEA. V was pared by 4 bases and J by 1 base, with 11 bases between. The CDR3 is CSVALRGSYEQYF. CDR3 in DNA: TGCAGCGTTGCCCTGAGAGGGTCCTACGAGCAGTACTTC.

The rearrangement links TRBV28 to TRBJ2-1; 11 bases are a match to TRBD1. CDR1 is MDHEN, CDR2 SYDVKM, per germline. Germline trimming cut 5 bases from V and 4 bases from J; bases unmatched to any gene: 4. This CDR3 is 15 amino acids long. The CDR3 here is CASSTGTGGYNEQFF. The DNA of the CDR3 is TGTGCCAGCAGTACCGGGACAGGGGGTTACAATGAGCAGTTCTTC. Together with reference TRBV28 and TRBJ2-1, the CDR3 gives the full variable domain: DVKVTQSSRYLVKRTGEKVFLECVQDMDHENMFWYRQDPGLGLRLIYFSYDVKMKEKGDIPEGYSVSREKKERFSLILESASTNQTSMYLCASSTGTGGYNEQFFGPGTRLTVL.